This T cell receptor beta chain emerged from a study of T cells in Graves' hyperthyroidism and ophthalmopathy. Amplified TCR beta CDR3 regions derived from RNA transcripts. The primer set for the first-round RT-PCR of the TCR CDR3 was HTBI. TCRdb reprocessed the multiplex PCR reads with MiXCR, giving one entry per CDR3 protein. The sample lists about 580,000 distinct CDR3 sequences, 14% occurring once. The study, taken as a whole, reports: Blood also showed most of the thyroid clonotypes that were expanded above 0.001. Onset of ophthalmopathy came a median roughly 6 months after the model predicted it.

The hyperthyroidism was newly diagnosed and had lasted under 2 months; the patients were aged 18 to 65. Initially, at the first diagnosis of hyperthyroidism and before any ophthalmopathy symptoms, blood was sampled. V dropped 2 bases and J dropped 3 bases, with 22 bases sitting between them. The CDR3 runs to 18 residues. CDR1 and CDR2 (germline): MGHRA, YSYEKL. In this sample, this clonotype turned up a few times. Its target is unknown. The V call is TRBV4-1, the J call TRBJ1-1; no clear D gene. The clonotype comes from a young woman with Graves' hyperthyroidism that later progressed to Graves' ophthalmopathy. Sequenced input: blood. CDR3 amino acids: CASSQPGLSRGLDTEAFF. CDR3 bases: TGCGCCAGCAGCCAACCGGGCCTTTCAAGAGGGTTGGACACTGAAGCTTTCTTT.